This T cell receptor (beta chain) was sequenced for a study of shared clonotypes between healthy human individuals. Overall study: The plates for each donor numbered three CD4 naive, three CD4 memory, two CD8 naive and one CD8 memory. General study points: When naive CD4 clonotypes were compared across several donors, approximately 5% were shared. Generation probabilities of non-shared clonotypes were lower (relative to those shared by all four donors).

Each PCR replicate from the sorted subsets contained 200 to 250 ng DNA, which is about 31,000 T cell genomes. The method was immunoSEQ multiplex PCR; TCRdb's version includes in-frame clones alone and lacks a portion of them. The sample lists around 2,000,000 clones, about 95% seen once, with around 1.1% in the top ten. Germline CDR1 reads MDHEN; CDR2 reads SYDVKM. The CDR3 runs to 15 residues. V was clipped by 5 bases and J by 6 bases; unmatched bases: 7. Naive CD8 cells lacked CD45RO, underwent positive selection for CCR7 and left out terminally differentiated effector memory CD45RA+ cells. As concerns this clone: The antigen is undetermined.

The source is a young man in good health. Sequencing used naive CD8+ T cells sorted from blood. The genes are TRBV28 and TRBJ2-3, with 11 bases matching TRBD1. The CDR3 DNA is TGTGCCAGCAGTCCGGGGACAGGGGGGTCGGATACGCAGTATTTT. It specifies CASSPGTGGSDTQYF.